This T cell receptor (beta chain) emerged from a study of blood T cell repertoires in COVID-19. Participant ages covered roughly 18 to 89 years across some 25 US areas. The protocol was immunoSEQ multiplex PCR, while the TCRdb copy is restricted to in-frame clones and leaves out a portion. The profile shows roughly 240,000 clones, under 90% of them singletons. V was clipped by 2 bases and J by 5 bases; unmatched bases: 8. The CDR3 loop spans 15 amino acids. Germline assignment: CDR1 LNHNV and CDR2 YYDKDF (reference sequence). This TCR was recovered from a woman in her thirties or forties who had been exposed to COVID-19. The chain recombines TRBV15 with TRBJ1-2; 7 bases match TRBD1. The specimen sequenced was PBMCs or T cells enriched from blood (not recorded which). DNA of the CDR3: TGTGCCACCAGCAGAACAGGGGAATACGCTTATGGCTACACCTTC. The encoded protein is CATSRTGEYAYGYTF.